The T cell receptor (beta chain) described here comes from a study of cytotoxic CD8 clonotypes in ibrutinib-treated CLL. Some clones are missing from TCRdb's copy, which holds only in-frame ones; the method was immunoSEQ multiplex PCR. The table records approximately 340,000 clones, over 60% of them present only once. Germline CDR1 MNHNY, CDR2 SVGAGI (reference sequence). CDR3 size: 15 residues. V gave up 0 bases and J gave up 5 bases, with 13 bases separating them. Genomic DNA in an amount of around 2 micrograms was extracted from cryopreserved PBMCs and used for the preparation of TCR beta libraries. With regard to this clone: The antigen remains undetermined.

Study results and caveats: Upon ibrutinib response clonality rose, and upon progression it fell back toward baseline.

This chain links TRBV6-6 with TRBJ2-5; no firm D call. The TCR originated in a human donor with chronic lymphocytic leukemia. Sequencing was performed on PBMCs, taken after 36 months of ibrutinib treatment. CDR3 region: CASSYSESQWETQYF. The CDR3 nucleotides are TGTGCCAGCAGTTACTCGGAAAGTCAATGGGAGACCCAGTACTTC.